The clone carrying this T cell receptor beta chain was picked up a small number of times. Antigen unknown. The entry originates in a study of CD8+CD57+ T cells in acquired aplastic anemia. The germline V and J ends were trimmed by 4 bases and 7 bases, with 14 bases remaining between them. Per the germline V gene, CDR1 is SQVTM and CDR2 is ANQGSEA. This CDR3 spans 12 amino acids. Sequencing involved patients with CD8+CD57+ cell expansion previously shown by flow cytometry. The diagnosis in all patients was severe acquired aplastic anemia. Blood came from patients not yet given any therapy. The template for TCR beta VDJ and CDR3 sequence profiling was genomic DNA. Each CDR3 protein is one row after TCRdb ran MiXCR on the reads. The sample lists about 190,000 distinct CDR3 sequences; 48% were seen once. Findings and caveats of the study: The study identified twenty-nine CD8+ CDR3 sequences shared by patients and controls. Patients and healthy controls showed no significant CD8+ Simpson's diversity difference.

The rearrangement uses TRBV29-1 and TRBJ2-7; tentatively, D is TRBD1 (7 bases). The source of this sequence is a human donor with aplastic anemia. Input material: sorted CD4+, CD8+, or CD8+CD57+ T cells (not recorded which) from PBMCs. This CDR3 reads CSVVGGAGEQYF. In DNA form, the CDR3 reads TGCAGCGTTGTAGGGGGCGCGGGGGAGCAGTACTTC.